What follows are 26 T cell receptor beta chains derived from one specimen sequenced in a study of blood T cells in healthy people across ages. For the second PCR, which ran for about 7 to 11 cycles, a sample-barcoded 5' primer and a J-beta primer mix were used. TCRdb re-called the 5' RACE reads through MiXCR, storing one row per CDR3 protein. The table includes 800,000 to 1,000,000 distinct CDR3 sequences, about 44% detected once. The sequenced sample consisted of blood. The receptors shown here come from a man aged 25-45 years in good health.

The chain joins TRBV11-1 to TRBJ2-3; tentatively, D is TRBD1 (6 bases). Trimming took 5 bases from V and 2 from J, leaving 14 bases between them. This CDR3 is built from 15 residues. Per germline, CDR1 SGHAT and CDR2 FQDESV (reference sequence). The chain's CDR3 is CASSPTQGFTDTQYF. The CDR3 DNA reads TGTGCCAGCAGCCCGACACAGGGCTTCACAGATACGCAGTATTTT.

Written as DNA, the CDR3 is TGTGCCAGCAGCGCTGGGGACAGTGATTACACAGATACGCAGTATTTT. Encoded protein: CASSAGDSDYTDTQYF. The chain employs TRBV9 and TRBJ2-3, with 7 bases that match TRBD1. This CDR3 comprises 16 residues. Per germline, CDR1 SGDLS and CDR2 YYNGEE. The J segment lost 2 bases and the V segment lost 3 bases, leaving 9 bases of the junction unmatched. Filled out from reference TRBV9 and TRBJ2-3, the complete variable domain reads DSGVTQTPKHLITATGQRVTLRCSPRSGDLSVYWYQQSLDQGLQFLIQYYNGEERAKGNILERFSAQQFPDLHSELNLSSLELGDSALYFCASSAGDSDYTDTQYFGPGTRLTVL.

This clonotype was observed a handful of times. The DNA for the CDR3 is TGTGCCAGCAGCCGTACCGGGACAGGGGTCTACGAGCAGTACTTC. It specifies CASSRTGTGVYEQYF. This chain links TRBV5-6 with TRBJ2-7; 10 bases align to TRBD1. Germline CDR1 and CDR2: SGHDT and YYEEEE. The length of the CDR3 is 15 residues. V dropped 4 bases and J dropped 3; count of bases not matched to a gene: 7.

The chain is built from TRBV11-3 and TRBJ1-1; no clear D. Trimming cost V 2 bases and J 6 bases, with 7 bases left between them. The CDR3 has 12 amino acids. CDR1 is SGHNT and CDR2 is YENEEA in the germline V gene. The CDR3 region has the DNA TGTGCCAGCAGCTTAACAGAGGCTGAAGCTTTCTTT. This translates into CASSLTEAEAFF.

This clonotype has a single count. V and J are TRBV7-9 and TRBJ1-1; D gene uncertain. Germline assignment: CDR1 SEHNR and CDR2 FQNEAQ (reference sequence). The V gene lost 4 bases and the J gene lost 0 bases, with 12 bases spanning the gap. This CDR3 spans 15 amino acids. In nucleotides, the CDR3 is TGTGCCAGCAGCTGGGCCCAGACCATGAACACTGAAGCTTTCTTT. It encodes CASSWAQTMNTEAFF.

This clonotype was seen a single time. V gene TRBV4-1 combines with J gene TRBJ1-4; D is undetermined. The CDR3 totals 15 residues. Trimming left V 1 base short and J 8 bases short, with 14 bases between. CDR1 MGHRA and CDR2 YSYEKL come from the germline V gene. Written as DNA, the CDR3 is TGCGCCAGCAGCCAAGTAGAGGGTCCGGGGGAAAAACTGTTTTTT. Its protein is CASSQVEGPGEKLFF.

V is TRBV12-5 and J is TRBJ2-7, with D possibly TRBD2 on 5 matching bases. Germline V gene data show CDR1 as LGHNT and CDR2 as FRNRAP. This CDR3 has 13 residues. The V and J ends lost 5 bases and 2 bases respectively, with 10 bases between them. The CDR3 sequence: CASGPGLPYEQYF. The CDR3 DNA follows: TGTGCTAGTGGTCCGGGATTACCCTACGAGCAGTACTTC.

CDR3 nucleotides: TGTGCCAGCAGTCCAGGCCCCGGAGGCTACACCTTC. Its translation is CASSPGPGGYTF. The J gene is TRBJ1-2, the V gene TRBV12-3 or TRBV12-4; D remains unclear. The CDR3 sequence is 12 residues long. The V and J ends lost 5 bases and 8 bases respectively, with 12 bases between them.

This chain joins TRBV2 and TRBJ2-5; tentatively, D is TRBD1 (5 bases). V lost 3 bases and J lost 7, with 12 bases in between. Germline assignment: CDR1 SNHLY and CDR2 FYNNEI. This CDR3 region has 13 residues. CDR3 coding DNA: TGTGCCAGCAGTGAGACAGATTTAGGGACCCAGTACTTC. Amino acids: CASSETDLGTQYF.

This chain connects TRBV6-1 to TRBJ2-3, with D perhaps TRBD1 (5 bases). The CDR3 is made up of 16 amino acids. The V gene lost 0 bases and the J gene lost 4 bases, with 14 bases spanning the gap. Germline V gene sequence: CDR1 MNHNS, CDR2 SASEGT. The CDR3 sequence is CASSEASQGPADTQYF. As DNA, the CDR3 is TGTGCCAGCAGTGAAGCTTCCCAGGGTCCGGCAGATACGCAGTATTTT.

The chain combines TRBV25-1 with TRBJ2-5; the D is unclear. The assigned J gene may be wrong: the sequence end matches TRBJ2-7 better. This CDR3 region has 13 residues. CDR1 is MGHDK and CDR2 is SYGVNS in the germline V gene. The CDR3 DNA follows: TGTGCCAGCAGTCCGACCACACGGAGCGAGCAGTACTTC. Translation gives CASSPTTRSEQYF.

This chain joins TRBV20-1 and TRBJ2-1, with 8 bases aligning to TRBD2. The CDR3 spans 13 residues. The germline V gene has CDR1 DFQATT and CDR2 SNEGSKA (reference sequence). V lost 8 bases, J lost 4 bases, and 7 bases stayed unmatched. This chain's CDR3 is CSSLPSGYNEQFF. The CDR3 DNA follows: TGCAGTTCCCTTCCTAGCGGGTACAATGAGCAGTTCTTC.

This sequence joins TRBV27 and TRBJ1-1; D perhaps matches TRBD1 (5 bases). CDR1 is MNHEY, CDR2 SMNVEV, per germline (reference sequence). This CDR3 has 13 amino acids. V lost 2 bases, J lost 10 bases, and 14 bases lay in between. The CDR3 spells CASSLRQKTGAFF. DNA for the CDR3: TGTGCCAGCAGTTTAAGACAGAAAACGGGAGCTTTCTTT.

This clonotype was seen a handful of times. The chain joins TRBV25-1 to TRBJ1-2; D might be TRBD1 (5 bases). The V and J ends lost 5 bases and 7 bases respectively, with 17 bases between them. Germline loops: CDR1 MGHDK, CDR2 SYGVNS. The CDR3 spans 14 residues. As DNA, the CDR3 is TGTGCCAGCAGTCCCTTAGGGGCCGGCGCTGGCTACACCTTC. Protein product: CASSPLGAGAGYTF.

This chain connects TRBV5-1 to TRBJ1-2, with 9 positions matching TRBD1. This CDR3 comprises 16 residues. V was clipped by 2 bases and J by 0 bases; unmatched bases: 5. Germline CDR1 reads SGHRS; CDR2 reads YFSETQ. The CDR3 loop is CASSFGTGSANYGYTF. CDR3 nucleotide sequence: TGCGCCAGCAGCTTCGGGACAGGGTCGGCTAACTATGGCTACACCTTC. The complete variable domain, with remaining parts taken from reference TRBV5-1 and TRBJ1-2, reads KAGVTQTPRYLIKTRGQQVTLSCSPISGHRSVSWYQQTPGQGLQFLFEYFSETQRNKGNFPGRFSGRQFSNSRSEMNVSTLELGDSALYLCASSFGTGSANYGYTFGSGTRLTVV.

This clonotype was seen a handful of times. J is TRBJ2-1 and V is TRBV11-2; TRBD2 agrees at 9 bases. The CDR3 totals 15 residues. Germline loops: CDR1 SGHAT, CDR2 FQNNGV. J gave up 4 bases and V 5 bases, and 6 bases lay outside the gene matches. DNA of the CDR3: TGTGCCAGCAGCCCGGGACTAGCTAGGTACAATGAGCAGTTCTTC. Its protein product is CASSPGLARYNEQFF. The variable domain in full, completed from reference TRBV11-2 and TRBJ2-1, reads EAGVAQSPRYKIIEKRQSVAFWCNPISGHATLYWYQQILGQGPKLLIQFQNNGVVDDSQLPKDRFSAERLKGVDSTLKIQPAKLEDSAVYLCASSPGLARYNEQFFGPGTRLTVL.

The genes are TRBV6-4 and TRBJ1-1; D unclear. Deletions cut 5 bases from V and 2 bases from J, with 15 bases between. Germline assignment: CDR1 MRHNA and CDR2 SNTAGT. The CDR3 is made up of 15 amino acids. The DNA of the CDR3 is TGTGCCAGCAGTCCTTCGGCCCTGGGAAACACTGAAGCTTTCTTT. Protein product: CASSPSALGNTEAFF.

The gene calls are TRBV27 and TRBJ2-1, with D tentatively TRBD2 (6 bases). The CDR3 has 15 amino acids. Germline CDR1 is MNHEY and CDR2 is SMNVEV (reference sequence). V lost 3 bases and J 6 bases, leaving 15 bases between the germline ends. The CDR3 coding sequence is TGTGCCAGCAGTTTGGAGGGCAGGGCCTCCAATGAGCAGTTCTTC. Its protein is CASSLEGRASNEQFF.

This clonotype was detected only a few times. The chain links TRBV7-2 to TRBJ1-2; no clear D. This CDR3 comprises 14 residues. V was trimmed by 5 bases and J by 7 bases, leaving 17 bases between them. Germline-derived CDR1 and CDR2 are SGHTA and FQGNSA. DNA of the CDR3: TGTGCCAGCAGCCGGGTGGAAGGCGATGCTGGCTACACCTTC. It specifies CASSRVEGDAGYTF.

Comment on this clonotype: A junction boundary mismatches the germline segment, possibly from a read error. The rearrangement joins TRBV27 to TRBJ2-5; unclear D gene. The germline CDR1 and CDR2 sequences are MNHEY and SMNVEV (reference sequence). The CDR3 runs to 13 residues. The CDR3 sequence: CASSLWFQETPYF. The CDR3 DNA reads as TGTGCCAGCAGTTTATGGTTCCAAGAGACCCCGTACTTC.

This clonotype was found a few times. The CDR3 DNA reads TGCGCCAGCAGCCCGGGACTAGCGGGCCCGAGCTCCTACGAGCAGTACTTC. The encoded protein is CASSPGLAGPSSYEQYF. The chain couples TRBV5-1 to TRBJ2-7, with TRBD2 matching over 12 bases. The junction had 8 bases not matched to a gene; V was cut back by 4 bases and J by 0 bases. The length of the CDR3 is 17 residues. CDR1 and CDR2 (germline): SGHRS, YFSETQ.

The DNA for the CDR3 is TGTGCCAGCAGCATTATTAGGGGTTCAGCCCTGTTTTTT. This gives the protein CASSIIRGSALFF. This chain connects TRBV7-2 to TRBJ1-4, with a possible D match to TRBD1 (5 bases). This CDR3 spans 13 amino acids. Trimming left V 5 bases short and J 14 bases short, with 18 bases between. Germline values: CDR1 SGHTA, CDR2 FQGNSA.

The chain recombines TRBV7-9 with TRBJ1-2; maybe TRBD1 (5 bases). This CDR3 is built from 15 residues. The germline V gene encodes CDR1 SEHNR and CDR2 FQNEAQ (reference sequence). Trimming left V 4 bases short and J 4 bases short, with 16 bases between. The CDR3 loop reads CASSSDGGVSYGYTF. Written as DNA, the CDR3 is TGTGCCAGCAGCTCCGATGGGGGGGTTAGCTATGGCTACACCTTC. The full variable domain, with the rest looked up from reference TRBV7-9 and TRBJ1-2, is DTGVSQNPRHKITKRGQNVTFRCDPISEHNRLYWYRQTLGQGPEFLTYFQNEAQLEKSRLLSDRFSAERPKGSFSTLEIQRTEQGDSAMYLCASSSDGGVSYGYTFGSGTRLTVV.

The chain carries TRBV28 and TRBJ2-3; D might be TRBD1 (6 bases). Germline assignment: CDR1 MDHEN and CDR2 SYDVKM. This CDR3 has 16 amino acids. The V end was cut by 4 bases, the J end by 0 bases, with 14 bases between. For the CDR3, the DNA is TGTGCCAGCAGTTCCGCCGGGACACCTAGCACAGATACGCAGTATTTT. Protein product: CASSSAGTPSTDTQYF.

This clonotype was recorded a few times. This chain connects TRBV7-3 to TRBJ2-1; 8 bases match TRBD2. The CDR3 consists of 16 residues. The ends lost 1 base at V and 2 bases at J; junction bases unmatched: 4. CDR1 is SGHTA and CDR2 is FQGTGA in the germline V gene. CDR3 in amino acids: CASSLSRTSPYNEQFF. In nucleotides, the CDR3 is TGTGCCAGCAGCTTAAGTCGGACTAGCCCCTACAATGAGCAGTTCTTC.

This clonotype was seen just once. CDR3 sequence: CASSYFLGQGPLTDTQYF. The CDR3, as DNA: TGTGCCAGCAGCTACTTTTTGGGACAAGGACCGCTCACAGATACGCAGTATTTT. The chain recombines TRBV7-9 with TRBJ2-3; possible D gene TRBD1, 6 bases. From germline, CDR1 is SEHNR and CDR2 FQNEAQ (reference sequence). Trimming pared 4 bases from V and 2 bases from J, leaving 22 bases between. This CDR3 region has 18 residues. Supplemented by reference TRBV7-9 and TRBJ2-3, the full variable domain reads DTGVSQNPRHKITKRGQNVTFRCDPISEHNRLYWYRQTLGQGPEFLTYFQNEAQLEKSRLLSDRFSAERPKGSFSTLEIQRTEQGDSAMYLCASSYFLGQGPLTDTQYFGPGTRLTVL.